The source of this T cell receptor beta chain is a study of radiotherapy plus CTLA-4 blockade in lung cancer. Whole-study results and caveats: Radiotherapy was combined with ipilimumab, and tumor-derived TCR clones then expanded in blood.

There are 17 residues in the CDR3. Deletions cut 1 base from V and 5 bases from J, with 18 bases between. Looked up from germline, CDR1 is LGHNA and CDR2 is YSLEER. This clone was recorded a few times. Its specificity is not known. Clones were read by immunoSEQ multiplex PCR, and TCRdb kept only the in-frame ones, dropping some. The data show approximately 110,000 clones, with approximately 77% seen just once and roughly 3.1% held by the top ten. CTLA-4 blockade using ipilimumab, together with focal radiation, was received by patients with chemo-refractory metastatic non-small-cell lung cancer. Sequences were derived from peripheral blood, sampled from a patient treated with radiotherapy plus ipilimumab. The TCR originated in a human donor with non-small cell lung cancer that progressed on radiotherapy plus ipilimumab. Some clones in this sample may be carry-over from other donors' samples. V is TRBV4-3 and J is TRBJ1-3; a possible D gene is TRBD1 (6 bases). This CDR3 reads CASSQGLRGGGRNTIYF. As DNA, the CDR3 is TGCGCCAGCAGCCAAGGCCTCCGAGGGGGAGGCCGAAACACCATATATTTT.